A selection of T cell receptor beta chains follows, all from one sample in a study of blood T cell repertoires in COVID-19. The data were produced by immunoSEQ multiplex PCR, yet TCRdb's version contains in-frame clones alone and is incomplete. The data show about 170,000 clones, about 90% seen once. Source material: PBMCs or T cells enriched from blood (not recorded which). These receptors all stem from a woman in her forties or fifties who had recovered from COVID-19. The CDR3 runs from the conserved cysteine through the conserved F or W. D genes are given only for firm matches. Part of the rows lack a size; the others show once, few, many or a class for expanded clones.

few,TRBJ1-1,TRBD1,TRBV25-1,CASSPTTGGTTEAFF,TGTGCCAGCAGTCCTACGACAGGGGGCACCACTGAAGCTTTCTTT
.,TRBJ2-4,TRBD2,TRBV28,CASSLAGGPKNIQYF,TGTGCCAGCAGTTTAGCGGGAGGCCCCAAAAACATTCAGTACTTC
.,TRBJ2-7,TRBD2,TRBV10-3,CAIRPAEGLAVYEQYF,TGTGCCATCAGGCCCGCCGAGGGACTAGCGGTCTACGAGCAGTACTTC
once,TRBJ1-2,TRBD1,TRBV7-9,CASSLGRTGGNYGYTF,TGTGCCAGCAGCCTAGGCCGGACAGGGGGCAACTATGGCTACACCTTC
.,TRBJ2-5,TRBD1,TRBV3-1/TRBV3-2,CASSRAGTGTFRETQYF,TGTGCCAGCAGCCGCGCCGGGACAGGGACTTTCCGAGAGACCCAGTACTTC
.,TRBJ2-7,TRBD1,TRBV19,CASRIRGQGPYEQYF,TGTGCCAGTAGGATTCGGGGACAGGGGCCCTACGAGCAGTACTTC
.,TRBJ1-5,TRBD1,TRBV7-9,CASSPDRVGQPQHF,TGTGCCAGCAGCCCAGACAGGGTCGGTCAGCCCCAGCATTTT
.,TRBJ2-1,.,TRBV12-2,CASRLVREDYNEQFF,TGTGCAAGTCGCTTAGTGCGGGAGGACTACAATGAGCAGTTCTTC
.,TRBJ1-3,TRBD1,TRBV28,CASSLLGGRITNTIYF,TGTGCCAGCAGTTTATTAGGGGGCCGGATTACAAACACCATATATTTT
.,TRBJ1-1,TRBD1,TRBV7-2,CASSRDLGTGNTEAFF,TGTGCCAGCAGCAGGGACCTTGGGACAGGGAACACTGAAGCTTTCTTT
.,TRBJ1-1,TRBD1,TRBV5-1,CASSPSTGGNTEAFF,TGCGCCAGCAGCCCCTCGACAGGGGGGAACACTGAAGCTTTCTTT
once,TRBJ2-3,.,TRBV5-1,CASSLGALSTDTQYF,TGCGCCAGCAGCTTGGGGGCCTTGTCCACAGATACGCAGTATTTT
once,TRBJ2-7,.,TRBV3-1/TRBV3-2,CASSQVPGYEQYF,TGTGCCAGCAGCCAGGTCCCCGGTTACGAGCAGTACTTC
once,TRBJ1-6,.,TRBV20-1,CSASRDIKSSPLHF,TGCAGTGCTAGTAGGGACATCAAAAGTTCACCCCTCCACTTT
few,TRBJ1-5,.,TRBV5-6,CASSRNQGRSNQPQHF,TGTGCCAGCAGCCGGAATCAGGGGAGATCCAATCAGCCCCAGCATTTT
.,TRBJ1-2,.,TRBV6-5,CASSSTLTGFGGYTF,TGTGCCAGCAGTTCAACTTTAACAGGCTTTGGTGGCTACACCTTC
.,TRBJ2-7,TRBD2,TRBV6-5,CASRGTSGPAYEQYF,TGTGCCAGCCGGGGAACTAGCGGCCCTGCCTACGAGCAGTACTTC
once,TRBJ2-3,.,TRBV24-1,CATSDFQRSDTQYF,TGTGCCACCAGTGATTTCCAGCGCTCAGATACGCAGTATTTT
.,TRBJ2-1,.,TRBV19,CASSIGQGYNEQFF,TGTGCCAGTAGTATAGGGCAGGGATACAATGAGCAGTTCTTC
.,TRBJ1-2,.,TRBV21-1,CASSSRDRDYGYTF,TGTGCCAGCAGCTCTAGGGACAGGGACTATGGCTACACCTTC
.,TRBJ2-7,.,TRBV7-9,CASSEDSTYEQYF,TGTGCCAGCAGCGAAGACAGTACCTACGAGCAGTACTTC
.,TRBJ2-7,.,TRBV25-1,CASSEWGGREYEQYF,TGTGCCAGCAGTGAATGGGGGGGGCGCGAATACGAGCAGTACTTC
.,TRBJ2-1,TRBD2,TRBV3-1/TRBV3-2,CASSLSGSHDNEQFF,TGTGCCAGCAGTCTGAGCGGGAGTCACGACAATGAGCAGTTCTTC
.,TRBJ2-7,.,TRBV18,CASSPQGYSYEQYF,TGTGCCAGCTCACCCCAGGGATATTCCTACGAGCAGTACTTC
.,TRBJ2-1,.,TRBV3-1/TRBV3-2,CASSLNRALYNEQFF,TGTGCCAGCAGCCTTAACAGGGCCCTCTACAATGAGCAGTTCTTC
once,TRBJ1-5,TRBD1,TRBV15,CATSRVSGQGAREPQHF,TGTGCCACCAGCAGAGTATCGGGACAGGGGGCACGAGAGCCCCAGCATTTT
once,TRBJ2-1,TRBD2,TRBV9,CASSLGLAGGEQFF,TGTGCCAGCAGCTTGGGACTAGCGGGAGGTGAGCAGTTCTTC
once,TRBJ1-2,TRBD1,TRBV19,CASTQGRDRYYYGYTF,TGTGCCAGTACTCAAGGCCGGGACAGGTATTACTATGGCTACACCTTC
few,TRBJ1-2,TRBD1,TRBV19,CASSMDRDRDYYGYTF,TGTGCCAGTAGTATGGACCGGGACAGGGATTACTATGGCTACACCTTC
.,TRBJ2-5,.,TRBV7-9,CASEETQYF,TGTGCCAGCGAGGAGACCCAGTACTTC
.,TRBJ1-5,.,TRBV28,CASSGQGWAQHF,TGTGCCAGCAGTGGCCAGGGGTGGGCCCAGCATTTT
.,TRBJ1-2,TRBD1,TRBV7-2,CASSGDRANYGYTF,TGTGCCAGCAGCGGGGACAGGGCTAACTATGGCTACACCTTC
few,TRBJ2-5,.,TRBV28,CASSLVADQETQYF,TGTGCCAGCAGTTTAGTGGCAGACCAAGAGACCCAGTACTTC
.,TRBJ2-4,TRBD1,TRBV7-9,CASSLAVVTGELDKNIQYF,TGTGCCAGCAGCTTAGCGGTCGTGACAGGGGAGTTGGACAAAAACATTCAGTACTTC
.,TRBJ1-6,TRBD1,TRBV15,CATSVLTGSSYNSPLHF,TGTGCCACCAGCGTCTTGACAGGGAGCTCCTATAATTCACCCCTCCACTTT
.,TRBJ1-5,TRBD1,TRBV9,CASSDTYSPTGSQPQHF,TGTGCCAGCAGCGATACCTATTCCCCGACAGGGAGTCAGCCCCAGCATTTT
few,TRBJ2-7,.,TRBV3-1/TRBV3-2,CASSQDLGRGEGTYEQYF,TGTGCCAGCAGCCAAGATCTAGGGCGAGGAGAGGGGACTTACGAGCAGTACTTC
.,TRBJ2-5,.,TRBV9,CASSGEPRETQYF,TGTGCCAGCAGCGGTGAGCCCCGAGAGACCCAGTACTTC
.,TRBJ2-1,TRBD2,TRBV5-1,CASSLWGTSSYNEQFF,TGCGCCAGCAGCTTGTGGGGGACTAGCTCCTACAATGAGCAGTTCTTC
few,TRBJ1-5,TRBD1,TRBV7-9,CASSSLGTGRQPQHF,TGTGCCAGCAGTTCTCTCGGGACAGGGAGGCAGCCCCAGCATTTT
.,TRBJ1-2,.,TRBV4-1,CASSQVDWANYGYTF,TGCGCCAGCAGCCAAGTGGACTGGGCAAACTATGGCTACACCTTC
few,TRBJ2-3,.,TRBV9,CASSLSGRGADTQYF,TGTGCCAGCAGCCTTTCCGGGAGAGGGGCAGATACGCAGTATTTT
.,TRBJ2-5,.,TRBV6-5,CAAGDRETQYF,TGTGCCGCAGGGGATAGAGAGACCCAGTACTTC
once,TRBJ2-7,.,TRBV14,CASSHNYEQYF,TGTGCCAGCAGCCATAACTACGAGCAGTACTTC
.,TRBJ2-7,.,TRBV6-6,CASSRPMQGTYEQYF,TGTGCCAGCAGCCGCCCCATGCAGGGGACGTACGAGCAGTACTTC
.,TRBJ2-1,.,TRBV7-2,CASSLDSSEYNEQFF,TGTGCCAGCAGCTTAGACTCTAGCGAGTACAATGAGCAGTTCTTC
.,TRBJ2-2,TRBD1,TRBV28,CASIRDRGTGELFF,TGTGCCAGCATCCGAGACAGGGGCACCGGGGAGCTGTTTTTT
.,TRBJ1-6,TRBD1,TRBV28,CASSLLMGTGLNSPLHF,TGTGCCAGCAGTTTATTAATGGGGACAGGGCTGAATTCACCCCTCCACTTT
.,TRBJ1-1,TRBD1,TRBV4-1,CASSQGLTGGPQAFF,TGCGCCAGCAGCCAAGGTCTGACAGGGGGTCCACAAGCTTTCTTT
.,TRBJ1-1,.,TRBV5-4,CASSPGDEGKYTEAFF,TGTGCCAGCAGCCCGGGAGACGAGGGGAAGTACACTGAAGCTTTCTTT
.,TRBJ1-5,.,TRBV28,CASSLYGQGNSNQPQHF,TGTGCCAGCAGTTTATATGGGCAGGGGAATAGCAATCAGCCCCAGCATTTT
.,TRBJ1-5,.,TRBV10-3,CATQDSYSNQPQHF,TGTGCCACACAGGACAGCTATAGCAATCAGCCCCAGCATTTT
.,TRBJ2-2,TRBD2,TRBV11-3,CASSKAGGPASTGELFF,TGTGCCAGCAGCAAAGCGGGAGGGCCGGCTAGCACCGGGGAGCTGTTTTTT
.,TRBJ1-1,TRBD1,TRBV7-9,CASSLGGTASWSTEAFF,TGTGCCAGCAGCTTAGGAGGGACAGCAAGTTGGTCCACTGAAGCTTTCTTT